One sample yielded the 8 T cell receptor beta chains listed below, sequenced in a study of T cells in Graves' hyperthyroidism and ophthalmopathy. What was amplified from RNA transcripts were TCR beta CDR3 regions. Initially, a first-round RT-PCR of the TCR CDR3 employed the HTBI primer set. TCRdb passed the multiplex PCR reads through MiXCR, listing each CDR3 protein once. The sample yields fewer than 900,000 distinct CDR3 sequences, approximately 16% seen once. The sequenced material came from blood. The origin of the receptors is a man between 18 and 35 years old with Graves' hyperthyroidism.

This clonotype was seen a handful of times. The chain employs TRBV4-1 and TRBJ1-1; the match to TRBD1 covers 8 bases. V dropped 0 bases and J dropped 1; count of bases not matched to a gene: 1. From germline, CDR1 is MGHRA and CDR2 YSYEKL. The CDR3 has 15 residues. Here the CDR3 DNA reads TGCGCCAGCAGCCAAGAGGGGACAGGGAACACTGAAGCTTTCTTT. Translated, it gives CASSQEGTGNTEAFF.

There are many counts of this clonotype. This chain connects TRBV2 to TRBJ1-2; a possible D gene is TRBD1 (6 bases). The ends were cut back, 1 base at V and 4 bases at J, with 16 bases in the middle. CDR1 is SNHLY and CDR2 is FYNNEI in the germline V gene. The CDR3 is 16 residues long. In DNA, the CDR3 is TGTGCCAGCAGTGAAGACGGACAGACCGGTGGCTATGGCTACACCTTC. It encodes CASSEDGQTGGYGYTF.

This clonotype was seen more than once but under ten times. The chain recombines TRBV15 with TRBJ1-5, with a possible D match to TRBD1 (6 bases). V was shortened by 3 bases and J by 2 bases, with 14 bases between the two germline ends. Germline CDR1 and CDR2: LNHNV and YYDKDF (reference sequence). The CDR3 covers 16 residues. The CDR3 spells CATSRPGQTRNQPQHF. The CDR3 coding sequence is TGTGCCACCAGCAGGCCTGGACAGACCCGCAATCAGCCCCAGCATTTT.

This rearrangement joins TRBV6-5 to TRBJ2-1; 10 bases match TRBD2. CDR1 MNHEY and CDR2 SVGAGI come from the germline V gene. The CDR3 extends over 17 amino acids. V shed 2 bases and J 5 bases; nucleotides not matched to a gene: 9. The CDR3 loop is CASSYGLLAGLDNEQFF. CDR3 coding DNA: TGTGCCAGCAGTTACGGGTTACTAGCGGGATTGGACAATGAGCAGTTCTTC.

In its sample, this clonotype was seen a few times. This sequence joins TRBV27 and TRBJ2-5; no definite D call. CDR1 and CDR2 (germline): MNHEY, SMNVEV (reference sequence). The CDR3 contains 14 residues. V lost 5 bases and J lost 2, with 12 bases in between. The CDR3: CASSPHGGQETQYF. The DNA of the CDR3 is TGTGCCAGCAGTCCCCACGGTGGGCAAGAGACCCAGTACTTC.

This clonotype was recorded many times. The rearrangement uses TRBV7-6 and TRBJ2-3; 7 bases line up with TRBD1. The junction had 10 bases not matched to a gene; V was cut back by 0 bases and J by 4 bases. The CDR3 runs to 17 residues. From germline, CDR1 is SGHVS and CDR2 FNYEAQ. The chain's CDR3 is CASSLARGLHFADTQYF. CDR3 DNA sequence: TGTGCCAGCAGCTTAGCGAGGGGGCTTCATTTTGCAGATACGCAGTATTTT.

This rearrangement joins TRBV27 to TRBJ2-1; possible D gene TRBD1, 6 bases. V lost 5 bases to trimming and J lost 10 bases, with 12 bases between them. There are 12 residues in the CDR3. Germline V gene lookup returns CDR1 MNHEY and CDR2 SMNVEV (reference sequence). The CDR3 nucleotides are TGTGCCAGCAGTAAAATTGGGACAGAGCAGTTCTTC. Translation gives CASSKIGTEQFF.

This clonotype was observed at least ten times. The V call is TRBV7-2, the J call TRBJ2-7; 9 bases are a match to TRBD2. CDR3 size: 14 residues. The ends lost 1 base at V and 6 bases at J; junction bases unmatched: 4. The V gene's germline CDR1 is SGHTA and CDR2 FQGNSA. The CDR3 reads CASSLVAGVGEQYF. CDR3 DNA: TGTGCCAGCAGCTTAGTAGCGGGAGTCGGCGAGCAGTACTTC.